The 14 T cell receptor beta chains below come from one sample, sequenced in a study of blood T cells in healthy people across ages. Through a sample-barcoded 5' primer and a J-beta primer mix, a second PCR was run for roughly 6 to 12 cycles. One entry per CDR3 protein results from TCRdb running MiXCR on the 5' RACE reads. In the table there are about 1,400,000 distinct CDR3 sequences, roughly 59% of which are singletons. The sample was blood. Receptors originate from a man between 18 and 35 years old in good health.

The chain couples TRBV28 to TRBJ2-4; D unclear. With the DNA end fitting TRBJ2-7 better, the J assignment may be wrong. Germline CDR1 reads MDHEN; CDR2 reads SYDVKM. The length of the CDR3 is 12 residues. The CDR3 is CASSPKIHEQYF. The CDR3 nucleotides read TGTGCCAGCAGTCCCAAGATCCACGAGCAGTACTTC.

The chain has TRBV7-9 and TRBJ1-1; tentatively, D is TRBD1 (6 bases). This CDR3 comprises 14 residues. V lost 5 bases and J lost 3, with 13 bases in between. Germline V gene data show CDR1 as SEHNR and CDR2 as FQNEAQ (reference sequence). The chain's CDR3 is CASSIQGRDTEAFF. CDR3 DNA: TGTGCCAGCAGCATACAGGGTAGGGACACTGAAGCTTTCTTT.

This chain links TRBV6-5 with TRBJ2-7; the D gene is possibly TRBD2 (6 bases). In germline, CDR1 is MNHEY, CDR2 SVGAGI. This CDR3 is 15 amino acids long. Between the trimmed V and J ends, which lost 5 bases and 0 bases, there was a span of 14 bases. In DNA form, the CDR3 reads TGTGCCAGCAGTCACGCCGGGACTCCCTCCTACGAGCAGTACTTC. This translates into CASSHAGTPSYEQYF.

In its sample, this clonotype was seen a few times. This sequence joins TRBV9 and TRBJ2-7; 8 bases map to TRBD1. The trim removed 0 bases at V and 0 bases at J, leaving 5 bases unmatched. The CDR3 is made up of 16 amino acids. The V gene's germline CDR1 is SGDLS and CDR2 YYNGEE. The CDR3 DNA follows: TGTGCCAGCAGCGTAGGAGACAGGGGACCCTCCTACGAGCAGTACTTC. The encoded protein is CASSVGDRGPSYEQYF.

The CDR3, as DNA: TGTGCCAGCAGCCTCCCTGTCAGTGGTGACTATGGCTACACCTTC. It translates to CASSLPVSGDYGYTF. V is TRBV11-2 and J is TRBJ1-2, with D uncertain. The CDR3 covers 15 residues. CDR1 and CDR2 (germline): SGHAT, FQNNGV. V was pared by 5 bases and J by 3 bases, with 16 bases between.

The chain is built from TRBV29-1 and TRBJ2-7, with a possible D match to TRBD1 (5 bases). The CDR3 extends over 13 amino acids. The germline V and J ends were trimmed by 4 bases and 2 bases, with 12 bases remaining between them. Germline loops: CDR1 SQVTM, CDR2 ANQGSEA. CDR3 loop: CSVGGRTTYEQYF. The CDR3 nucleotides are TGCAGCGTTGGAGGCAGGACAACCTACGAGCAGTACTTC.

The V and J genes are TRBV28 and TRBJ2-7; D perhaps matches TRBD1 (6 bases). CDR1 is MDHEN, CDR2 SYDVKM, per germline. The CDR3 has 18 residues. The V and J ends lost 5 bases and 3 bases respectively, with 26 bases between them. The CDR3 coding sequence is TGTGCCAGCAGTCCCTCACGGGGACACCAACTATTCAGCTACGAGCAGTACTTC. This codes for CASSPSRGHQLFSYEQYF.

This chain uses TRBV27 with TRBJ1-4, with 7 bases identical to TRBD1. CDR3 length equals 14 residues. Germline CDR1 and CDR2: MNHEY and SMNVEV (reference sequence). With 11 bases clipped from V and 10 bases from J, the junction kept 16 bases outside the gene matches. The CDR3 coding sequence is TGTGCCGGACCATCGGGACAGTTTAGGGGAAAACTGTTTTTT. Translation gives CAGPSGQFRGKLFF.

The rearrangement links TRBV11-2 to TRBJ1-2, with D perhaps matching TRBD1 (5 bases). The V gene's germline CDR1 is SGHAT and CDR2 FQNNGV. This CDR3 comprises 13 residues. Trimming removed 3 bases from V and 6 bases from J, with 11 bases in between. The CDR3 nucleotides read TGTGCCAGCAGCTTTTTAGGGGCCAATGGCTACACCTTC. Its translation is CASSFLGANGYTF. Full variable domain (remainder filled in from reference TRBV11-2 and TRBJ1-2): EAGVAQSPRYKIIEKRQSVAFWCNPISGHATLYWYQQILGQGPKLLIQFQNNGVVDDSQLPKDRFSAERLKGVDSTLKIQPAKLEDSAVYLCASSFLGANGYTFGSGTRLTVV.

The chain recombines TRBV6-5 with TRBJ2-2; unclear D gene. V was clipped by 6 bases and J by 0 bases, with 5 bases between them. The CDR3 covers 13 residues. Germline-derived CDR1 and CDR2 are MNHEY and SVGAGI. CDR3 DNA: TGTGCCAGCAGGCACGCGAACACCGGGGAGCTGTTTTTT. Translating it yields CASRHANTGELFF.

The rearrangement joins TRBV28 to TRBJ2-7; D is possibly TRBD2 (6 bases). Germline assignment: CDR1 MDHEN and CDR2 SYDVKM. Trimming cost V 5 bases and J 4 bases, with 12 bases left between them. The length of the CDR3 is 13 residues. This chain's CDR3 is CASSQFRGYEQYF. The CDR3, as DNA: TGTGCCAGCAGTCAATTCCGGGGGTACGAGCAGTACTTC. Drawing the rest from reference TRBV28 and TRBJ2-7, the complete variable domain is DVKVTQSSRYLVKRTGEKVFLECVQDMDHENMFWYRQDPGLGLRLIYFSYDVKMKEKGDIPEGYSVSREKKERFSLILESASTNQTSMYLCASSQFRGYEQYFGPGTRLTVT.

This sequence joins TRBV11-1 and TRBJ2-1, with 7 bases lining up with TRBD2. J was trimmed by 8 bases and V by 1 base; bases with no gene match: 14. The CDR3 spans 17 residues. Germline CDR1 is SGHAT and CDR2 is FQDESV (reference sequence). DNA for the CDR3: TGTGCCAGCAGCTTAGGGCAAATGGCCGGGAGGAGGTATGAGCAGTTCTTC. Translation: CASSLGQMAGRRYEQFF.

The V call is TRBV10-3, the J call TRBJ2-1, with TRBD2 matching over 8 bases. The CDR3 loop spans 16 amino acids. CDR1 and CDR2 (germline): ENHRY, SYGVKD. The trim removed 3 bases at V and 8 bases at J, leaving 12 bases unmatched. The CDR3 nucleotides read TGTGCCATCAGTGACCCGGCGGGGGGAGGTAGGGATGAGCAGTTCTTC. Its protein is CAISDPAGGGRDEQFF.

The rearrangement links TRBV4-1 to TRBJ1-1; a weak D match, TRBD1 (6 bases). Germline-derived CDR1 and CDR2 are MGHRA and YSYEKL. V lost 4 bases, J lost 3 bases, and 24 bases lay in between. This CDR3 comprises 18 residues. CDR3 in amino acids: CASSPRQGGIFGYTEAFF. CDR3 bases: TGCGCCAGCAGCCCGAGGCAAGGGGGGATTTTCGGATACACTGAAGCTTTCTTT.